A selection of T cell receptor beta chains follows, all from one sample in a study of cytomegalovirus exposure and HLA in healthy donors. Assay used: immunoSEQ multiplex PCR; TCRdb lists only in-frame clones, some missing. The table shows about 150,000 clones, with 79% occurring only once. The source material was PBMCs. The source of these receptors is a man in his fifties or sixties in good health and CMV-seropositive. CDR3s include the opening cysteine and the closing phenylalanine or tryptophan. Fields, in order: D gene, V gene, clone size, J gene, CDR3 protein, CDR3 DNA. A D gene is named only where the DNA matches it firmly. A row's size may be missing; if present it is once, few, many or a size class.

>.|TRBV4-1|few|TRBJ1-2
CASSHSSYGYTF
TGCGCCAGCAGCCACTCCTCGTATGGCTACACCTTC
>TRBD1|TRBV28|.|TRBJ1-5
CASSITGQGNQPQHF
TGTGCCAGCAGTATAACGGGACAGGGAAATCAGCCCCAGCATTTT
>.|TRBV28|.|TRBJ1-1
CASLGPGWAFF
TGTGCCAGTTTAGGCCCGGGATGGGCTTTCTTT
>TRBD2|TRBV18|.|TRBJ2-2
CASSPSLAGSNTGELFF
TGTGCCAGCTCACCGTCACTAGCGGGGTCGAACACCGGGGAGCTGTTTTTT
>TRBD1|TRBV6-5|.|TRBJ2-7
CASSQQGARSYEQYF
TGTGCCAGCAGCCAACAGGGGGCGCGGTCCTACGAGCAGTACTTC
>TRBD2|TRBV5-1|.|TRBJ2-7
CASSFSGNDEQYF
TGCGCCAGCAGCTTTAGCGGGAACGACGAGCAGTACTTC
>TRBD1|TRBV5-1|.|TRBJ2-1
CASNRDRGGDEQFF
TGCGCCAGCAACCGGGACAGGGGCGGAGATGAGCAGTTCTTC
>TRBD1|TRBV5-4|few|TRBJ2-7
CASSKRDRLYEQYF
TGTGCCAGCAGCAAGAGGGACAGGCTCTACGAGCAGTACTTC
>TRBD1|TRBV6-1|few|TRBJ1-4
CASNPTGGSSEKLFF
TGTGCCAGCAACCCGACAGGGGGCTCTTCTGAAAAACTGTTTTTT
>.|TRBV5-1|.|TRBJ1-6
CASSREGGDNSPLHF
TGCGCCAGCAGCCGTGAAGGGGGTGATAATTCACCCCTCCACTTT
>.|TRBV4-1|.|TRBJ2-7
CASSQRGQGEYEQYF
TGCGCCAGCAGCCAACGGGGGCAGGGGGAGTACGAGCAGTACTTC
>TRBD1|TRBV6-5|.|TRBJ1-1
CASSYLTGGYTEAFF
TGTGCCAGCAGTTACCTGACAGGGGGCTACACTGAAGCTTTCTTT
>.|TRBV9|few|TRBJ1-6
CASSVNSYNSPLHF
TGTGCCAGCAGCGTAAACAGCTATAATTCACCCCTCCACTTT
>TRBD1|TRBV7-9|.|TRBJ1-5
CASSPGQGRQPQHF
TGTGCCAGCAGCCCTGGACAGGGAAGGCAGCCCCAGCATTTT
>.|TRBV29-1|.|TRBJ1-1
CSVQQGITEAFF
TGCAGCGTTCAACAGGGAATAACTGAAGCTTTCTTT
>TRBD2|TRBV10-1|.|TRBJ2-7
CASSESSLADPEQYF
TGCGCCAGCAGTGAGTCCAGTCTAGCGGACCCGGAGCAGTACTTC
>TRBD2|TRBV5-6|.|TRBJ2-7
CASSTGTSGFYEQYF
TGTGCCAGCAGTACCGGGACTAGCGGGTTCTACGAGCAGTACTTC
>TRBD2|TRBV28|.|TRBJ2-7
CASSLNSGSIYEQYF
TGTGCCAGCAGTTTAAACAGCGGGAGTATATACGAGCAGTACTTC
>TRBD1|TRBV11-2|.|TRBJ2-1
CASSFDRASYNEQFF
TGTGCCAGCAGCTTCGACAGGGCATCCTACAATGAGCAGTTCTTC
>.|TRBV6-1|.|TRBJ2-6
CASSAGLHGANVLTF
TGTGCCAGCAGCGCAGGGCTTCACGGGGCCAACGTCCTGACTTTC
>.|TRBV11-3|.|TRBJ2-5
CASSPGVASSGWETQYF
TGTGCCAGCAGCCCAGGGGTGGCTAGCTCGGGATGGGAGACCCAGTACTTC
>TRBD2|TRBV6-6|.|TRBJ2-7
CASSYGLAGEGEQYF
TGTGCCAGCAGTTACGGACTAGCGGGAGAGGGCGAGCAGTACTTC
>.|TRBV28|.|TRBJ2-4
CASSLVFAGVDKNIQYF
TGTGCCAGCAGTTTAGTCTTTGCAGGGGTAGACAAAAACATTCAGTACTTC
>TRBD2|TRBV27|.|TRBJ2-7
CASSLLRELHEQYF
TGTGCCAGCAGCCTCTTGCGGGAGCTCCACGAGCAGTACTTC
>TRBD2|TRBV11-2|.|TRBJ2-7
CASSLQIGGGAGHEQYF
TGTGCCAGCAGCTTACAAATCGGTGGGGGAGCGGGACACGAGCAGTACTTC
>TRBD1|TRBV7-3|once|TRBJ2-2
CASSERTGSGELFF
TGTGCCAGCAGCGAAAGGACAGGGTCCGGGGAGCTGTTTTTT
>TRBD2|TRBV10-3|once|TRBJ2-7
CAISESTGGSSYEQYF
TGTGCCATCAGTGAGTCGACGGGGGGGAGCTCCTACGAGCAGTACTTC
>TRBD2|TRBV6-1|.|TRBJ2-5
CASSSLTSPETQYF
TGTGCCAGCAGCTCTCTGACTAGCCCGGAGACCCAGTACTTC
>TRBD2|TRBV7-9|.|TRBJ2-3
CASSTTSGILTDTQYF
TGTGCCAGCAGCACGACTAGCGGGATTCTGACAGATACGCAGTATTTT
>.|TRBV4-1|.|TRBJ2-1
CAFGRGSEQFF
TGCGCCTTTGGGAGGGGGAGTGAGCAGTTCTTC
>.|TRBV19|.|TRBJ2-1
CASRSRQVNEQFF
TGTGCCAGTAGGTCCCGACAGGTTAATGAGCAGTTCTTC
>.|TRBV2|.|TRBJ1-1
CASSEFQNTEAFF
TGTGCCAGCAGTGAGTTCCAGAACACTGAAGCTTTCTTT
>TRBD1|TRBV27|.|TRBJ2-7
CASSRSTGDRYEQYF
TGTGCCAGCAGTCGCTCGACAGGGGATCGGTACGAGCAGTACTTC
>.|TRBV5-4|.|TRBJ2-7
CASSLGPRVTEQYF
TGTGCCAGCAGCTTGGGTCCGCGGGTTACTGAGCAGTACTTC